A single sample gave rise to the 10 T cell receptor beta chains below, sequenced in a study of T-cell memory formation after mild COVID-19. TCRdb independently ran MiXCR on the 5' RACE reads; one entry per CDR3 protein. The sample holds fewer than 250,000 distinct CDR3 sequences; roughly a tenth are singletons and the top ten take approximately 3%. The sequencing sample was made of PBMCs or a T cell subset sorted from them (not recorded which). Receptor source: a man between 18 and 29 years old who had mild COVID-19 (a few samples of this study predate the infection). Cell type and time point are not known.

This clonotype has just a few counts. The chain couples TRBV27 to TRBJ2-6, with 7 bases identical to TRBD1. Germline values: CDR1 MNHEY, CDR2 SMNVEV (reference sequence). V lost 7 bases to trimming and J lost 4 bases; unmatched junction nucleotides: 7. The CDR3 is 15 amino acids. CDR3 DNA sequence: TGTGCCAGCACCCCCAGGGGGTTCGGGGCCAACGTCCTGACTTTC. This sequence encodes CASTPRGFGANVLTF.

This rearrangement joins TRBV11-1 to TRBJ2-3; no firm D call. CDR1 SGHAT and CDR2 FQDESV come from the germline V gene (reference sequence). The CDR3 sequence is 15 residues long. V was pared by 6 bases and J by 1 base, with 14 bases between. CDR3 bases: TGTGCCAGCAGGGAAGGGCAGCCAGGCACAGATACGCAGTATTTT. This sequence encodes CASREGQPGTDTQYF.

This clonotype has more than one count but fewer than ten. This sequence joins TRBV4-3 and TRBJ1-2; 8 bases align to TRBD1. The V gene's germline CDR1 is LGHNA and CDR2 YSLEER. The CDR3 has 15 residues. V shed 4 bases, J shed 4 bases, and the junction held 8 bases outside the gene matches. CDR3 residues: CASSLLTGVGYGYTF. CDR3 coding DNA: TGCGCCAGCAGCCTGCTGACAGGGGTGGGCTATGGCTACACCTTC.

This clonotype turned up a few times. CDR3 nucleotides: TGCAGTGCTAGAGGAGAACAGGGGGGCGCAGATACGCAGTATTTT. This translates into CSARGEQGGADTQYF. This rearrangement joins TRBV20-1 to TRBJ2-3, with TRBD1 identical over 8 bases. J was trimmed by 4 bases and V by 1 base; bases with no gene match: 7. CDR1 is DFQATT and CDR2 is SNEGSKA in the germline V gene (reference sequence). The CDR3 contains 15 residues.

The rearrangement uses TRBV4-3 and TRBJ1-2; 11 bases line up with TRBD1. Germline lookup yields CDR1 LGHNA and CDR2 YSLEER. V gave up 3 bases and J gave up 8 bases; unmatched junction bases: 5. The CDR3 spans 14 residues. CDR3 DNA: TGCGCCAGCAGCCAGAGGACAGGGGGCGCAGGCTACACCTTC. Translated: CASSQRTGGAGYTF.

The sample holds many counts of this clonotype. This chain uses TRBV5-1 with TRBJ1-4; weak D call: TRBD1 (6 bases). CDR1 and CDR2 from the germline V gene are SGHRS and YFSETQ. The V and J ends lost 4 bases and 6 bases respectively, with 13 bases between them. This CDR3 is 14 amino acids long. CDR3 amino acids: CASSPDSPHEKLFF. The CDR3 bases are TGCGCCAGCAGCCCGGACAGTCCCCATGAAAAACTGTTTTTT.

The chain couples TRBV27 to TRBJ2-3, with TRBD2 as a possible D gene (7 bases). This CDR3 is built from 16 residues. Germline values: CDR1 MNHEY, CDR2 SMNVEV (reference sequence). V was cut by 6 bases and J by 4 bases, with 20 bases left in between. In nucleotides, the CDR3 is TGTGCCAGCAGCCCTTTTTTAGGGGGAGGGGCAGATACGCAGTATTTT. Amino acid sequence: CASSPFLGGGADTQYF.

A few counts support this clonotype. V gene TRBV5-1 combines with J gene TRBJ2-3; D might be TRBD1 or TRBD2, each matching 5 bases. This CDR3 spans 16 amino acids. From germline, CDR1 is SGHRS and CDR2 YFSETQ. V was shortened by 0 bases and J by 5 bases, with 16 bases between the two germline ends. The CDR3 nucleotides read TGCGCCAGCAGCTTGGCCGCGAGAGCTGGGGGAGATACGCAGTATTTT. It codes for CASSLAARAGGDTQYF.

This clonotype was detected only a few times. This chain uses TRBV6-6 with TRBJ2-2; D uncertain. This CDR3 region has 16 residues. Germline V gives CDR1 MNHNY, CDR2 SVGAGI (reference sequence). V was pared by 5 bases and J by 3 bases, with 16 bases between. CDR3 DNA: TGTGCCAGCAGTCCCCCGGGCAGAGGCCACACCGGGGAGCTGTTTTTT. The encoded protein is CASSPPGRGHTGELFF.

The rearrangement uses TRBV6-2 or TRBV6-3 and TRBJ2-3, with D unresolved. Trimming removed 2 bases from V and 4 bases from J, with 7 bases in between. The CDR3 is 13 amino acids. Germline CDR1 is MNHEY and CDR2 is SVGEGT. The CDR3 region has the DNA TGTGCCAGCAGTTACCGCCGGGCAGATACGCAGTATTTT. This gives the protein CASSYRRADTQYF.